This T cell receptor beta chain was captured in a study of T cell changes during pregnancy in multiple sclerosis. TCRdb's table, derived via immunoSEQ multiplex PCR, lists solely in-frame clones and lacks some. The table lists around 60,000 clones, approximately 90% of them singletons. Germline-derived CDR1 and CDR2 are SGHVS and FNYEAQ. The CDR3 totals 15 residues. V lost 0 bases to trimming and J lost 7 bases, with 16 bases between them. This clone turned up a few times. This clonotype was sampled from a female donor in good health, enrolled as a control in a pregnancy study. The chain carries TRBV7-6 and TRBJ2-7; maybe TRBD2 (6 bases). Sequences were derived from peripheral blood, sampled in the third trimester of pregnancy. CDR3 sequence reads: CASSLAPGTGVEQYF. The CDR3 coding sequence is TGTGCCAGCAGCTTAGCCCCAGGGACGGGGGTAGAGCAGTACTTC.